The 12 T cell receptor beta chains below were found in one sample sequenced in a study of blood T cell repertoires in COVID-19. Method: immunoSEQ multiplex PCR; TCRdb's copy keeps in-frame clones and lacks some. The sample records more than 300,000 clones, roughly 92% being singletons. The sequencing sample was made of PBMCs or T cells enriched from blood (not recorded which). These receptors were obtained from a woman in her 40s who had been exposed to COVID-19.

The rearrangement joins TRBV18 to TRBJ2-1, with 7 nucleotides matching TRBD1. The length of the CDR3 is 16 residues. In germline, CDR1 is KGHSH, CDR2 LQKENI. V gave up 1 base and J gave up 3 bases; unmatched junction bases: 6. The CDR3 sequence: CASSPRDRLDYNEQFF. The CDR3 coding sequence is TGTGCCAGCTCACCACGGGACAGATTAGACTACAATGAGCAGTTCTTC.

This clone was detected only once. The chain couples TRBV29-1 to TRBJ2-2, with 13 positions matching TRBD2. The junction had 18 bases not matched to a gene; V was cut back by 5 bases and J by 6 bases. Germline-derived CDR1 and CDR2 are SQVTM and ANQGSEA. The CDR3 consists of 19 residues. CDR3 nucleotides: TGCAGCGTTCCATCCCGGGACAGGGAACTAGCGGGGGGGCCCGGGGAGCTGTTTTTT. Residues: CSVPSRDRELAGGPGELFF.

This clone has just one count. This rearrangement joins TRBV27 to TRBJ1-1; D not certain. V was pared by 5 bases and J by 6 bases, with 22 bases between. This CDR3 has 16 residues. Germline assignment: CDR1 MNHEY and CDR2 SMNVEV (reference sequence). CDR3 bases: TGTGCCAGCAGTCTCAATGTGGGAGGGTTGGAGGCTGAAGCTTTCTTT. This codes for CASSLNVGGLEAEAFF.

The V call is TRBV18, the J call TRBJ2-5; D is perhaps TRBD1 (5 bases). The CDR3 length is 14 residues. CDR1 is KGHSH and CDR2 is LQKENI in the germline V gene. Trimming removed 0 bases from V and 4 bases from J, with 9 bases in between. CDR3 region: CASSPPSGSETQYF. The CDR3 DNA follows: TGTGCCAGCTCACCACCGTCAGGGTCAGAGACCCAGTACTTC. Drawing the rest from reference TRBV18 and TRBJ2-5, the complete variable domain is NAGVMQNPRHLVRRRGQEARLRCSPMKGHSHVYWYRQLPEEGLKFMVYLQKENIIDESGMPKERFSAEFPKEGPSILRIQQVVRGDSAAYFCASSPPSGSETQYFGPGTRLLVL.

The chain uses TRBV30 and TRBJ1-2; TRBD1 matches 7 bases. The CDR3 has 14 residues. V lost 3 bases to trimming and J lost 4 bases; unmatched junction nucleotides: 8. Germline V lookup: CDR1 GTSNPN, CDR2 SVGIG (reference sequence). In DNA form, the CDR3 reads TGTGCCTGGAGCCTCACGGACAGGCTCTATGGCTACACCTTC. Translation gives CAWSLTDRLYGYTF.

J is TRBJ1-6 and V is TRBV19; D call uncertain. Trimming took off 7 bases at V and 5 bases at J, with 9 bases between the two ends. In germline, CDR1 is LNHDA, CDR2 SQIVND (reference sequence). The CDR3 loop spans 13 amino acids. CDR3 DNA: TGTGCCAGTAAACAGAAGAATAATTCACCCCTCCACTTT. This codes for CASKQKNNSPLHF. Filled out from reference TRBV19 and TRBJ1-6, the complete variable domain reads DGGITQSPKYLFRKEGQNVTLSCEQNLNHDAMYWYRQDPGQGLRLIYYSQIVNDFQKGDIAEGYSVSREKKESFPLTVTSAQKNPTAFYLCASKQKNNSPLHFGNGTRLTVT.

This rearrangement joins TRBV5-1 to TRBJ2-1; 8 bases are a match to TRBD1. The germline gives CDR1 SGHRS, CDR2 YFSETQ. The CDR3 is 17 amino acids. With 4 bases clipped from V and 5 bases from J, the junction kept 14 bases outside the gene matches. CDR3 nucleotide sequence: TGCGCCAGCAGCGCGGGACAGGTGGACGTGGCGCACAATGAGCAGTTCTTC. The encoded protein is CASSAGQVDVAHNEQFF.

This clone showed up just once. The CDR3 coding sequence is TGTGCCAGCAGTCAAAGGACAGGTTCCTACTACGAGCAGTACTTC. Translated: CASSQRTGSYYEQYF. This chain links TRBV27 with TRBJ2-7, with 7 bases that match TRBD1. This CDR3 comprises 15 residues. The germline V gene encodes CDR1 MNHEY and CDR2 SMNVEV (reference sequence). V was clipped by 5 bases and J by 3 bases; unmatched bases: 10.

This sequence joins TRBV19 and TRBJ2-2; perhaps TRBD2 as D (6 bases). This CDR3 comprises 15 residues. Trimming stripped 10 bases from V and 7 bases from J, with 22 bases between. The V gene's germline CDR1 is LNHDA and CDR2 SQIVND (reference sequence). CDR3 sequence reads: CATKIADFSDGELFF. CDR3 coding DNA: TGTGCCACTAAGATAGCGGATTTTAGTGACGGGGAGCTGTTTTTT.

This clone occurred once. CDR3 region: CASSSYSGQAYEQYF. CDR3 in DNA: TGCGCCAGCAGCTCCTATTCGGGACAGGCCTACGAGCAGTACTTC. The chain uses TRBV5-1 and TRBJ2-7; 8 nucleotides match TRBD1. Germline CDR1 is SGHRS and CDR2 is YFSETQ. Germline trimming cut 3 bases from V and 2 bases from J; bases unmatched to any gene: 7. This CDR3 contains 15 residues.

The J gene is TRBJ2-7, the V gene TRBV29-1, with D hard to call. V was cut by 1 base and J by 0 bases, with 13 bases left in between. The CDR3 loop spans 15 amino acids. Germline loops: CDR1 SQVTM, CDR2 ANQGSEA. DNA for the CDR3: TGCAGCGTTGAAGCTTTGTCAGGATACTCCTACGAGCAGTACTTC. Its protein is CSVEALSGYSYEQYF.

The sample holds one count of this clone. The rearrangement links TRBV30 to TRBJ2-4, with TRBD2 matching over 15 bases. CDR3 length equals 17 residues. The V segment lost 0 bases and the J segment 16 bases; nucleotides outside the gene matches: 16. Germline CDR1 and CDR2: GTSNPN and SVGIG (reference sequence). CDR3 sequence: CAWSVLRTSGRAVPKYF. The DNA for the CDR3 is TGTGCCTGGAGTGTACTCCGGACTAGCGGGAGGGCCGTTCCTAAATACTTC.